This T cell receptor (beta chain) was captured by sequencing in a study of cytomegalovirus exposure and HLA in healthy donors (dated by TCRdb to 2016 to 2017). Concerning the study at large: An earlier analysis of a few hundred of the donors reported about 260 Gb of sequence data and approximately 120 million unique TCR beta sequences obtained from approximately 180 million T cells. Of the roughly 400 genotyped donors, roughly 80% were placed in the genetic ancestry cluster associated with self-reported Caucasian donors. Typing coverage differed by locus: A, B, C, DRB1 and DQB1 were typed in roughly 620-630 donors, DQA1 in about 550, DPA1 in around 580, and DPB1 in just under 490. To study patterns of TCR occurrence, a later analysis re-analyzed previously published TCR beta repertoires from around 670 donors and added high-resolution HLA genotyping. The study combined high-throughput TCR immunosequencing, statistical association of individual TCRs with disease status, and machine learning to predict cytomegalovirus infection status. To decide whether each TCR beta V gene segment behaved as functional or pseudogenic, an earlier analysis of approximately 620 of the donors relied on high-throughput TCR beta sequencing. A later genetic analysis took genome-wide SNP genotypes for about 55% of the 666 donors and used that subset as a discovery cohort. The later analysis used no new phenotypic data to find candidate immune exposures, relying instead on TCR beta sequences and their occurrence across donors. Both class I and class II loci were covered by HLA typing, at four-digit resolution. An early release that covered 500 to 800 HLA-typed donors contained around 300 gigabases of sequencing data and around 80 million unique TCR sequences. The study used immunosequencing to profile the T cell repertoires of 666 subjects and linked those repertoires to cytomegalovirus serostatus. Among about 400 genotyped donors of the cohort, an average of roughly 230,000 unique TCR beta nucleotide sequences was sequenced per donor, of which about 19% were non-productive. Because of strong linkage in the cohort, roughly five DR-DQ haplotypes were treated as single units for association and clustering. Every discovery cohort repertoire had been produced on one sequencing platform. Besides the first cohort of approximately 670 subjects, a separate validation cohort made up of roughly 120 different subjects was used. Donor age, sex, ethnicity and CMV serostatus were compiled alongside the repertoire data. The aim of the study was to test whether cataloging public T cell receptors could identify signatures of past pathogen exposure. Beyond this particular receptor, the publication reports: In a later genetic analysis, a missense DCLRE1C variant was associated with V-gene and J-gene trimming of TCR beta chains, and the association was replicated in an independent cohort. A total of 150 or so TCR beta chains were listed by the study as associated with cytomegalovirus. Only TCR beta chains were sequenced in this cohort, and the absence of alpha or paired-chain data limited detectable features. A further reported finding was that TCR beta sequences accurately predicted the HLA-A and HLA-B alleles for most subjects in the first cohort. Because the 87-base-pair reads could not distinguish some IMGT-functional V segments, including TRBV6-2 and TRBV6-3, those segments were excluded. Several of the top co-occurrence clusters appeared to be linked to parvovirus B19, influenza, CMV and Epstein-Barr virus, according to a later analysis. According to a later genetic analysis, donors in an Asian-associated ancestry cluster had fewer N-insertions in productive TCRs than the approximately 630-donor mean. A few of the identified cytomegalovirus-associated TCR beta chains were confirmed in vitro to be specific for cytomegalovirus antigens. When HLA alleles, especially DR and DQ, strongly co-occurred, attributing TCR associations to individual alleles was difficult. Because HLA typing was unavailable for some donors at each locus, only the typed subset was used in association tests. The presence/absence analyses assumed that sequencing depth was roughly uniform across donors, and that assumption may not be true. A later analysis found that TCR association rates varied across HLA loci, with DRB1 alleles showing the most associated TCRs and HLA-C alleles the fewest. Linkage disequilibrium might explain the correlated functional status among segregating V segments, but an unknown experimental factor could not be excluded. Most TCR sequences were observed very rarely across donors, whereas some public TCRs were present in many individuals. Compared with equally common non-associated chains, HLA-associated TCR beta chains in a later analysis were more clonally expanded and had lower generation probabilities. The classifier was reported to diagnose cytomegalovirus status with high specificity and sensitivity in both the original cohort and the validation cohort. A group of highly shared sequence variants was considered likely to be a technical artifact of the sequencing pipeline. In an earlier analysis of 587 of the donors, most TCR beta V segments appeared in productive rearrangements about 87% or about 30% of the time, broadly matching IMGT annotations. The earlier analysis of approximately 590 of the donors excluded seventeen rarely observed V segments, including chromosome 9 orphons, because counts were too low. Immune exposure information for the cohort was limited to CMV serostatus. According to a later analysis, most CMV-associated TCR beta chains appeared to be HLA-restricted, and the HLA associations seemed to be driven largely by CMV exposure. A later analysis associated about 17,000 TCR beta sequences with specific HLA alleles at a false discovery rate of 0.05. The authors suggested that the approach could potentially be generalized to other disease states and immunological phenotypes.

Turning to this clone: Its binding antigen is unknown. No clone much larger than this one lies a single base away; base qualities are absent.

Libraries came from the immunoSEQ multiplex PCR assay. For the multiplex PCR, a mixture combining 60 forward primers for TCR Vbeta segments and 13 reverse primers for TCR Jbeta segments was used. A multiplex PCR assay on genomic DNA amplified the CDR3 region of rearranged TCR beta genes. Amplified TCR beta libraries were sequenced as 87-base-pair reads on the Illumina HiSeq System. In the original analysis: A later analysis counted approximately 74 million unique TCR beta chains across the 500 to 850 repertoires, and some 11 million of these chains were shared by at least two donors. To remove PCR and sequencing errors, raw reads were error-corrected and collapsed into unique sequences using a nearest-neighbor algorithm that merged closely related sequences. To assign V, D and J gene segments, CDR3 sequences were aligned to IMGT reference sequences. For a sequence to be retained, at least a six-nucleotide match to both a V gene segment and a J gene segment was required. Rearrangements were called productive when the CDR3 lacked stop codons and stayed in frame with V and J; all others were non-productive. Following IMGT convention, CDR3 was defined as the stretch from the second conserved V-encoded cysteine up to the conserved J-encoded phenylalanine. Sequences without an unambiguous match to a single V gene segment were excluded from the earlier analysis of about 640 of the donors. In an earlier analysis of approximately 560 of the donors, a V segment was called functional when productive rearrangements were above 56.7%, and segregating when the standard deviation between donors exceeded 5%. A statistical classification framework was built to diagnose cytomegalovirus status from the catalog of TCR beta chain sequences. V and J gene assignment, in a later analysis, came from comparing TCR nucleotide sequences with IMGT/GENE-DB human TR gene sequences. Using the TCRdist pipeline, a later analysis assigned CDR3 sequences along with most-parsimonious VDJ recombination scenarios. In a later analysis, each TCR beta chain was defined by its CDR3 amino acid sequence together with its V-gene family, and reads without a unique V-gene family were excluded. A later analysis removed 592 highly shared, low-generation-probability nucleotide sequences to deal with suspected cross-contamination and a sequencing artifact. In a later analysis, a clonal expansion index was calculated for each public chain from normalized within-repertoire ranks of inferred template counts. In a later analysis, generation probabilities were computed using a VDJ recombination model fitted to out-of-frame rearrangements, and the results were checked against IGoR. Hypergeometric tests were used in a later analysis to score TCR-TCR, TCR-HLA and TCR-CMV co-occurrence, with a repertoire-size bias correction applied to the TCR pairs. In a later analysis, false discovery rates were estimated by permuting HLA or CMV assignments 20 times. In a later analysis, co-occurring TCRs were grouped using DBSCAN, and TCRdist sequence similarity was added for clustering within HLA-allele-positive subsets. Repertoires with fewer than 30,000 or more than 120,000 public chains were left out of co-occurrence clustering, as were five repertoires with anomalous nucleotide sharing. Drawn from immuneACCESS, this table holds only the in-frame rearrangements with V and J called that TCRdb kept. Clones are partly lost; checked studies trace under half to an unresolved V gene and leave the rest unexplained. V, J and clone size reflect that table, while D and trimming were determined from the DNA. For this sample there are hundreds of thousands of clones; roughly 90% appear just once. The ten largest make up 1% of the sample.

In total, around 600 healthy bone marrow donors made up the cohort. Cohort members were all nominally healthy when sampled, although unrecorded immune exposures were likely present. The donor tested CMV seronegative, placing the donor among the 300 to 450 seronegative members of the cohort. A peripheral blood sample was provided by each donor, and peripheral blood mononuclear cells were used for TCR beta sequencing. The Qiagen DNeasy Blood Extraction Kit was used to extract genomic DNA from the blood cell samples. The trim is 1 base for V and 1 base for J, with a gap of 12 bases between the germline ends. Taken from cysteine to phenylalanine, the CDR3 has 16 residues. Only the CDR3 DNA stays, 48 bases, in frame from base 1. CDR1 and CDR2, per the germline V gene (reference sequence), are LNHNV and YYDKDF.

The sample taken for sequencing was PBMCs. Rearrangement joined TRBV15 to TRBJ2-3, with TRBD2 tentatively as D gene (7 bases match). The sequence came from a woman aged 18-29 years in good health and CMV-seronegative. Here is the DNA: TGTGCCACCAGCAGAGGGGGGGGGCATGGCACAGATACGCAGTATTTT. Translation gives CATSRGGGHGTDTQYF.